This T cell receptor (beta chain) came from a study of T cells expressing NK-cell markers. About the research overall: Repertoires of TCR beta were obtained from T cells sorted as CD3+CD56+NKG2C+, CD3+CD56+NKG2C- and CD3+CD56-NKG2C+. Study results and caveats: Each of several donors carried dominant NKG2C+ clonotypes accounting for about 1.0-7.0% of CD8+ T cells. The CD3+CD56-NKG2C+ fraction of a handful of donors was also led by these clonotypes.

A note on this clonotype: Its antigen is undetermined.

TCRdb reprocessed the 5' RACE reads and keeps a single row for each CDR3 protein, giving no DNA. The sample includes about 400,000 distinct CDR3 sequences. Germline CDR1 is SGHVS and CDR2 is FQNEAQ. This CDR3 has 16 residues. The TCR comes from a woman aged 45-65 years in good health. The V gene is TRBV7-8, the J gene TRBJ1-5; with no DNA, the TCRdb D assignment of TRBD1 cannot be verified. Sequenced: blood T cells: a sorted CD56 or NKG2C T cell subset, CD4+ or CD8+ T cells, or bulk PBMC T cells (not recorded which). CDR3 region: CASSLARTGRNQPQHF.